This entry describes one T cell receptor (beta chain). Sequencing was performed with immunoSEQ multiplex PCR; in TCRdb, only in-frame clones are kept and a portion is missing. The profile shows about 250,000 clones, around 85% of them singletons. Trimming cost V 1 base and J 4 bases, with 19 bases left between them. Germline CDR1 is SGHNT and CDR2 is YENEEA. The CDR3 totals 17 residues. These data are taken from a study of blood T cell repertoires in COVID-19. The chain is built from TRBV11-3 and TRBJ1-2, with D possibly TRBD1 on 6 matching bases. This clonotype was obtained from a man at least 80 years old with acute or convalescent COVID-19. The specimen sequenced was peripheral blood. CDR3 region: CASSLGLGPQGPYGYTF. As DNA, the CDR3 is TGTGCCAGCAGCTTAGGGCTCGGGCCCCAGGGGCCCTATGGCTACACCTTC.